This T cell receptor beta chain originates from a study of blood T cell repertoires in COVID-19. Study-level background: Samples taken during acute and convalescent COVID-19 were collected in the United States, Italy and Spain. T cells, B-cell-depleted T cells, or PBMCs provided the cDNA or gDNA that served as material.

The germline CDR1 and CDR2 sequences are LGHNA and YSLEER. This CDR3 spans 18 amino acids. Trimming took 1 base from V and 2 from J; bases not matched to a gene: 12. Authors' processing steps: Reference gene primers were amplified, and this amplification served to estimate nucleated cell counts. Generated by immunoSEQ multiplex PCR, the TCRdb table keeps only in-frame clones and is missing some. Clone size and V and J calls were adopted from that table, with D and trimming inferred from the DNA. Of about 81,000 clones detected, 75% to 90% appear once; the ten largest clones hold roughly an eighth. The chain combines TRBV4-3 with TRBJ2-7, with 9 bases matching TRBD2. The sequencing sample was made of peripheral blood. This sequence was found in a man between 65 and 85 years old with active or convalescent COVID-19. The CDR3 bases are TGCGCCAGCAGCCAAGCGTCGGCGGGGCTAGCGGGGCCCTACGAGCAGTACTTC. This gives the protein CASSQASAGLAGPYEQYF.